This passage covers 29 T cell receptor beta chains from one sample sequenced in a study of T cell changes during pregnancy in multiple sclerosis (dated by TCRdb to between 2018 and 2020). Library generation was performed with the immunoSEQ multiplex PCR assay. As stored in TCRdb, this immuneACCESS dataset retains in-frame rearrangements with V and J assigned. A fraction of the clones does not appear; measured against another copy, unresolved V genes explain less than half of the discrepancy, and the remainder lacks a known reason. The sample table records about 70,000 clones; around 94% of these occur just once. Of the sample, 0.58% falls within the top ten clones. The sample consisted of peripheral blood, taken in the third trimester of pregnancy. All receptors derive from a female donor with multiple sclerosis, enrolled in a pregnancy study.

The genes are TRBV7-2 and TRBJ2-7; unclear D gene. The germline V and J ends were trimmed by 5 bases and 3 bases, with 11 bases remaining between them. This CDR3 contains 13 residues. Germline CDR1 and CDR2: SGHTA and FQGNSA. In nucleotides, the CDR3 is TGTGCCAGCAGCCCCCAGCGTAGCTACGAGCAGTACTTC. This gives the protein CASSPQRSYEQYF.

This chain links TRBV14 with TRBJ1-1; 7 bases align to TRBD1. CDR3 length: 16 amino acids. CDR1 and CDR2 (germline): SGHDN, FVKESK. Trimming removed 3 bases from V and 0 bases from J; junction bases left unmatched: 7. The CDR3 coding sequence is TGTGCCAGCAGCCAGAGACAGGGCTATATGAACACTGAAGCTTTCTTT. Encoded protein: CASSQRQGYMNTEAFF.

With regard to this clone: An end of the junction does not agree with germline; a read error may underlie this. The V call is TRBV2, the J call TRBJ2-1, with 11 positions matching TRBD2. The CDR3 contains 15 residues. Per germline, CDR1 SNHLY and CDR2 FYNNEI. The CDR3 bases are TGTGCCAGCAGGGAAGTAGCGGGGGGGTACAATGAGCAGTTCTTC. It specifies CASREVAGGYNEQFF.

This sequence joins TRBV9 and TRBJ2-3, with 10 bases aligning to TRBD2. The CDR3 is 16 residues long. Germline loops: CDR1 SGDLS, CDR2 YYNGEE. Losses at the gene ends were 0 bases for V and 5 bases for J; bases not matched to a gene: 6. The chain's CDR3 is CASSVEVSGGRDTQYF. In DNA, the CDR3 is TGTGCCAGCAGCGTAGAGGTTAGCGGGGGGAGAGATACGCAGTATTTT.

This chain uses TRBV28 with TRBJ1-5; maybe TRBD1 (5 bases). V dropped 4 bases and J dropped 6 bases, with 19 bases sitting between them. The germline gives CDR1 MDHEN, CDR2 SYDVKM. This CDR3 spans 16 amino acids. This CDR3 reads CASSSPSKGRGQPQHF. CDR3 sequence (DNA): TGTGCCAGCAGTTCCCCCTCTAAAGGGAGGGGTCAGCCCCAGCATTTT.

Only one count was recorded for this clone. This chain links TRBV9 with TRBJ1-6, with 10 bases aligning to TRBD1. Germline V gene data show CDR1 as SGDLS and CDR2 as YYNGEE. CDR3 size: 16 residues. With V trimmed by 4 bases and J by 8 bases, 9 bases remained unmatched. CDR3 residues: CASSLAPGTGDSPLHF. CDR3 coding DNA: TGTGCCAGCAGCTTAGCCCCCGGGACAGGGGATTCACCCCTCCACTTT.

The V call is TRBV7-8, the J call TRBJ1-1; D gene uncertain. V was shortened by 5 bases and J by 1 base, with 11 bases between the two germline ends. CDR3 length: 14 amino acids. CDR1 and CDR2 (germline): SGHVS, FQNEAQ. The CDR3 region is CASSIVSGNTEAFF. As DNA, the CDR3 is TGTGCCAGCAGCATAGTGTCGGGGAACACTGAAGCTTTCTTT. Drawing the rest from reference TRBV7-8 and TRBJ1-1, the complete variable domain is GAGVSQSPRYKVAKRGQDVALRCDPISGHVSLFWYQQALGQGPEFLTYFQNEAQLDKSGLPSDRFFAERPEGSVSTLKIQRTQQEDSAVYLCASSIVSGNTEAFFGQGTRLTVV.

This chain links TRBV11-3 with TRBJ1-6; 7 bases are shared with TRBD1. CDR3 length: 13 residues. J gave up 7 bases and V 4 bases, and 1 base lay outside the gene matches. Looked up from germline, CDR1 is SGHNT and CDR2 is YENEEA. In nucleotides, the CDR3 is TGTGCCAGCAGCTCGGGACAGAATTCACCCCTCCACTTT. This encodes CASSSGQNSPLHF.

The chain couples TRBV7-2 to TRBJ2-7, with TRBD1 matching over 7 bases. The V and J ends lost 1 base and 1 base, in that order; junction bases with no gene match: 1. Germline V gene lookup returns CDR1 SGHTA and CDR2 FQGNSA. This CDR3 is built from 14 residues. CDR3 sequence: CASSLGGQSYEQYF. The CDR3 DNA follows: TGTGCCAGCAGCTTAGGGGGACAGTCCTACGAGCAGTACTTC.

This clone appeared a single time. The chain couples TRBV27 to TRBJ2-1, with TRBD2 identical over 7 bases. With 5 bases clipped from V and 12 bases from J, the junction kept 10 bases outside the gene matches. The CDR3 is 13 amino acids. The germline CDR1 and CDR2 sequences are MNHEY and SMNVEV (reference sequence). The CDR3 sequence is CASSGGEGLGQFF. In nucleotides, the CDR3 is TGTGCCAGCAGTGGGGGGGAGGGGTTGGGGCAGTTCTTC.

The rearrangement links TRBV6-5 to TRBJ2-3; D is possibly TRBD1 (6 bases). Germline V lookup: CDR1 MNHEY, CDR2 SVGAGI. V lost 10 bases and J 2 bases, leaving 10 bases between the germline ends. The length of the CDR3 is 12 residues. The CDR3 region has the DNA TGTGCCACGCAGGGGCTCACAGATACGCAGTATTTT. Protein: CATQGLTDTQYF.

The gene calls are TRBV7-2 and TRBJ2-3; 10 nucleotides match TRBD1. CDR1 SGHTA and CDR2 FQGNSA come from the germline V gene. V was clipped by 1 base and J by 3 bases; unmatched bases: 1. The CDR3 consists of 15 residues. The CDR3 reads CASSLVGQGTDTQYF. Here the CDR3 DNA reads TGTGCCAGCAGCTTAGTGGGACAGGGGACAGATACGCAGTATTTT. The entire variable domain, with the rest obtained from reference TRBV7-2 and TRBJ2-3, is as follows: GAGVSQSPSNKVTEKGKDVELRCDPISGHTALYWYRQSLGQGLEFLIYFQGNSAPDKSGLPSDRFSAERTGGSVSTLTIQRTQQEDSAVYLCASSLVGQGTDTQYFGPGTRLTVL.

This chain links TRBV19 with TRBJ2-7, with TRBD2 as a possible D gene (6 bases). V was shortened by 1 base and J by 0 bases, with 13 bases between the two germline ends. The CDR3 is made up of 16 amino acids. The germline V gene has CDR1 LNHDA and CDR2 SQIVND (reference sequence). The CDR3 region is CASSIAQEGTSYEQYF. CDR3 in DNA: TGTGCCAGTAGTATAGCCCAGGAGGGGACCTCCTACGAGCAGTACTTC.

The rearrangement uses TRBV7-2 and TRBJ1-6; possible D gene TRBD1, 6 bases. Trimming cost V 5 bases and J 8 bases, with 13 bases left between them. Per the germline V gene, CDR1 is SGHTA and CDR2 is FQGNSA. CDR3 size: 14 residues. CDR3 amino acids: CASSRGGSDSPLHF. The CDR3 nucleotides are TGTGCCAGCAGCAGGGGGGGGAGCGATTCACCCCTCCACTTT. Based on the CDR3 plus reference TRBV7-2 and TRBJ1-6, the full variable domain is GAGVSQSPSNKVTEKGKDVELRCDPISGHTALYWYRQSLGQGLEFLIYFQGNSAPDKSGLPSDRFSAERTGGSVSTLTIQRTQQEDSAVYLCASSRGGSDSPLHFGNGTRLTVT.

V and J are TRBV7-2 and TRBJ2-7, with 7 positions matching TRBD1. V lost 3 bases and J lost 12; bases outside the gene matches: 5. This CDR3 has 11 residues. The germline V gene encodes CDR1 SGHTA and CDR2 FQGNSA. The chain's CDR3 is CASSLGDSPYF. CDR3 sequence (DNA): TGTGCCAGCAGCTTGGGGGACAGCCCGTACTTC.

The gene calls are TRBV9 and TRBJ1-1, with a possible D match to TRBD1 (5 bases). Germline V lookup: CDR1 SGDLS, CDR2 YYNGEE. The ends were cut back, 1 base at V and 6 bases at J, with 10 bases in the middle. CDR3 length equals 13 residues. CDR3 in DNA: TGTGCCAGCAGCGTAATGACAGACTCTGAAGCTTTCTTT. Amino acids: CASSVMTDSEAFF. Supplemented by reference TRBV9 and TRBJ1-1, the full variable domain reads DSGVTQTPKHLITATGQRVTLRCSPRSGDLSVYWYQQSLDQGLQFLIQYYNGEERAKGNILERFSAQQFPDLHSELNLSSLELGDSALYFCASSVMTDSEAFFGQGTRLTVV.

This chain uses TRBV27 with TRBJ2-3; perhaps TRBD1 as D (6 bases). The CDR3 loop spans 14 amino acids. Germline assignment: CDR1 MNHEY and CDR2 SMNVEV (reference sequence). V was cut by 4 bases and J by 4 bases, with 12 bases left in between. The CDR3 loop is CASSSLGGPDTQYF. CDR3 DNA: TGTGCCAGCAGTTCCCTTGGGGGCCCAGATACGCAGTATTTT.

This chain joins TRBV6-6 and TRBJ1-2, with TRBD1 identical over 7 bases. Trimming removed 2 bases from V and 4 bases from J; junction bases left unmatched: 4. Germline CDR1 and CDR2: MNHNY and SVGAGI (reference sequence). The CDR3 sequence is 14 residues long. CDR3 sequence: CASSYHWDSYGYTF. The CDR3 DNA sequence: TGTGCCAGCAGTTACCACTGGGACAGCTATGGCTACACCTTC.

The V gene is TRBV27, the J gene TRBJ2-7; D might be TRBD1 (7 bases). The CDR3 is made up of 14 amino acids. Germline loops: CDR1 MNHEY, CDR2 SMNVEV (reference sequence). Trimming took off 6 bases at V and 4 bases at J, with 16 bases between the two ends. The DNA of the CDR3 is TGTGCCAGCAGGGGGACAGCACGGGGGTACGAGCAGTACTTC. This translates into CASRGTARGYEQYF.

The V gene is TRBV15, the J gene TRBJ1-3; D unresolved. Germline V lookup: CDR1 LNHNV, CDR2 YYDKDF (reference sequence). Trimming shortened V by 4 bases and J by 2 bases, and 3 bases separated the two germline ends. The CDR3 is 12 amino acids. The CDR3: CATSTAGNTIYF. DNA of the CDR3: TGTGCCACCAGCACCGCTGGAAACACCATATATTTT.

The rearrangement joins TRBV13 to TRBJ1-2; 7 bases agree with TRBD1. The V gene's germline CDR1 is PRHDT and CDR2 FYEKMQ (reference sequence). The CDR3 consists of 14 residues. The V and J ends lost 6 bases and 6 bases, in that order; junction bases with no gene match: 10. The chain's CDR3 is CASRATGNPDGYTF. In DNA, the CDR3 is TGTGCCAGCAGGGCGACAGGGAACCCTGATGGCTACACCTTC.

The V gene is TRBV6-6, the J gene TRBJ2-3, with TRBD2 as a possible D gene (6 bases). The germline V gene has CDR1 MNHNY and CDR2 SVGAGI (reference sequence). V was trimmed by 7 bases and J by 7 bases, leaving 15 bases between them. This CDR3 comprises 13 residues. The CDR3 nucleotides read TGTGCCAGCACCCACGGAGGCGGGAATACGCAGTATTTT. This translates into CASTHGGGNTQYF.

The rearrangement joins TRBV4-3 to TRBJ2-2, with 9 bases aligning to TRBD2. Germline V gives CDR1 LGHNA, CDR2 YSLEER. There are 17 residues in the CDR3. The trim removed 0 bases at V and 1 base at J, leaving 3 bases unmatched. CDR3 in DNA: TGCGCCAGCAGCCAAGAGCCTAGCGGGGTGAACACCGGGGAGCTGTTTTTT. It is translated as CASSQEPSGVNTGELFF.

DNA of the CDR3: TGTGCCAGAAGCTTGGGAAGGGGTTCCGGGGCCAACGTCCTGACTTTC. Translation gives CARSLGRGSGANVLTF. The V and J genes are TRBV5-3 and TRBJ2-6; TRBD1 is a possible D gene (5 bases). TRBV5-3 is assigned to the ORF class and has an uncertain function. The CDR3 is 16 amino acids. With 0 bases removed from V and 4 bases from J, the gap between germline ends came to 11 bases.

V is TRBV18 and J is TRBJ1-1; tentatively, D is TRBD1 (6 bases). The CDR3 is 17 amino acids. CDR1 and CDR2 from the germline V gene are KGHSH and LQKENI. The V end was cut by 3 bases, the J end by 0 bases, with 17 bases between. The CDR3 protein is CASSPYTTGLMNTEAFF. CDR3 nucleotide sequence: TGTGCCAGCTCACCCTACACCACAGGGCTCATGAACACTGAAGCTTTCTTT.

The chain links TRBV12-5 to TRBJ2-6, with 9 bases that match TRBD1. The CDR3 sequence is 18 residues long. Germline V gene sequence: CDR1 LGHNT, CDR2 FRNRAP. V dropped 5 bases and J dropped 0; count of bases not matched to a gene: 8. The CDR3 region has the DNA TGTGCTAGTGGTCCGACAGGGGGATTCCTCTCTGGGGCCAACGTCCTGACTTTC. It codes for CASGPTGGFLSGANVLTF.

The genes are TRBV23-1 and TRBJ2-7; D is perhaps TRBD1 (6 bases). TRBV23-1 is annotated as an ORF whose role is uncertain. This CDR3 spans 13 amino acids. Trimming removed 4 bases from V and 2 bases from J, with 9 bases in between. CDR3 in amino acids: CASSLQGPYEQYF. CDR3 DNA sequence: TGCGCCAGCAGTCTCCAGGGGCCCTACGAGCAGTACTTC.

The rearrangement links TRBV28 to TRBJ2-7, with 10 bases aligning to TRBD1. Germline CDR1 is MDHEN and CDR2 is SYDVKM. Trimming cost V 4 bases and J 4 bases; bases outside gene matches: 4. The CDR3 length is 14 residues. The CDR3 protein is CASSSGTGVYEQYF. CDR3 nucleotide sequence: TGTGCCAGCAGTTCCGGGACAGGGGTTTACGAGCAGTACTTC.

V is TRBV7-2 and J is TRBJ1-5, with 8 bases fitting TRBD1. V lost 5 bases and J lost 7; bases outside the gene matches: 4. The CDR3 sequence is 13 residues long. Germline V gene data show CDR1 as SGHTA and CDR2 as FQGNSA. The CDR3 DNA reads TGTGCCAGCAGCCTGGACAGGGTCCAGCCCCAGCATTTT. Residues: CASSLDRVQPQHF.